Listed below are T cell receptor beta chains from one sample, sequenced in a study of post-analysis software for immune sequencing data. TCRdb analysed the PCR reads with MiXCR anew, one entry per CDR3 protein. The sample records approximately 690,000 distinct CDR3 sequences, around 60% being singletons. Sequencing was done on a sample of blood. These receptors were taken from a girl aged 2-10 years with multiple sclerosis. The CDR3 runs from the conserved cysteine through the conserved F or W. Each record gives: clone size, D gene, J gene, V gene, CDR3 protein, CDR3 DNA. D genes are given only for firm matches. For some rows the clone size is stated as once, few or many, or as a class when expanded; others skip it.

clone_size: .; d_call: .; j_call: TRBJ2-5; v_call: TRBV9; cdr3_aa: CASSVDGAPETQYF; cdr3_nt: TGTGCCAGCAGCGTAGACGGAGCCCCAGAGACCCAGTACTTC
clone_size: .; d_call: TRBD1; j_call: TRBJ2-3; v_call: TRBV5-1; cdr3_aa: CASSDRVGADTQYF; cdr3_nt: TGCGCCAGCTCGGACAGGGTAGGCGCAGATACGCAGTATTTT
clone_size: once; d_call: .; j_call: TRBJ2-5; v_call: TRBV25-1; cdr3_aa: CASSHPPPSVETQYF; cdr3_nt: TGTGCCAGCAGCCACCCACCCCCTAGCGTTGAGACCCAGTACTTC
clone_size: .; d_call: .; j_call: TRBJ1-1; v_call: TRBV19; cdr3_aa: CASRITGSGAEAFF; cdr3_nt: TGTGCCAGTAGGATAACAGGGAGTGGGGCTGAAGCTTTCTTT
clone_size: .; d_call: TRBD1; j_call: TRBJ1-2; v_call: TRBV4-2; cdr3_aa: CASSQVRTGGGYGYTF; cdr3_nt: TGTGCCAGCAGCCAAGTCAGGACAGGGGGCGGTTATGGCTACACCTTC
clone_size: few; d_call: .; j_call: TRBJ2-1; v_call: TRBV25-1; cdr3_aa: CASSSGFDSYNEQFF; cdr3_nt: TGTGCCAGCTCCTCGGGGTTCGACTCCTACAATGAGCAGTTCTTC
clone_size: .; d_call: TRBD1; j_call: TRBJ1-1; v_call: TRBV2; cdr3_aa: CASSVEGYGTEIEAFF; cdr3_nt: TGTGCCAGCAGTGTGGAGGGTTACGGGACAGAGATTGAAGCTTTCTTT
clone_size: .; d_call: TRBD2; j_call: TRBJ2-1; v_call: TRBV12-3/TRBV12-4; cdr3_aa: CASRSTSGLYNEQFF; cdr3_nt: TGTGCCAGCAGATCGACTAGCGGGCTATACAATGAGCAGTTCTTC
clone_size: few; d_call: .; j_call: TRBJ2-1; v_call: TRBV5-5; cdr3_aa: CASSLAPQRGYNEQFF; cdr3_nt: TGTGCCAGCAGCTTGGCCCCCCAGAGGGGGTACAATGAGCAGTTCTTC
clone_size: .; d_call: TRBD1; j_call: TRBJ2-7; v_call: TRBV7-9; cdr3_aa: CASSRTGAQGSYEQYF; cdr3_nt: TGTGCCAGCAGCCGAACAGGGGCGCAGGGCTCCTACGAGCAGTACTTC
clone_size: few; d_call: TRBD1; j_call: TRBJ2-3; v_call: TRBV14; cdr3_aa: CASSPVGGVTTDTQYF; cdr3_nt: TGTGCCAGCAGCCCGGTAGGGGGCGTTACAACCGATACGCAGTATTTT
clone_size: few; d_call: .; j_call: TRBJ2-6; v_call: TRBV6-1; cdr3_aa: CASSALQGSGANVLTF; cdr3_nt: TGTGCCAGCAGTGCTTTACAGGGCTCTGGGGCCAACGTCCTGACTTTC
clone_size: .; d_call: .; j_call: TRBJ2-5; v_call: TRBV20-1; cdr3_aa: CSARDRRDGTQYF; cdr3_nt: TGCAGTGCTAGAGATCGGAGGGATGGGACCCAGTACTTC
clone_size: .; d_call: .; j_call: TRBJ2-1; v_call: TRBV7-2; cdr3_aa: CASSLVRGRGDEQFF; cdr3_nt: TGTGCCAGCAGCTTAGTGCGGGGAAGGGGCGATGAGCAGTTCTTC
clone_size: few; d_call: .; j_call: TRBJ2-3; v_call: TRBV4-3; cdr3_aa: CASSQESTQYF; cdr3_nt: TGCGCCAGCAGCCAAGAGAGTACGCAGTATTTT
clone_size: few; d_call: TRBD2; j_call: TRBJ2-1; v_call: TRBV9; cdr3_aa: CASSVGGGPYNEQFF; cdr3_nt: TGTGCCAGCAGCGTAGGCGGGGGACCCTACAACGAGCAGTTCTTC
clone_size: once; d_call: .; j_call: TRBJ2-5; v_call: TRBV20-1; cdr3_aa: CSARGGRGGETQYF; cdr3_nt: TGCAGTGCTAGAGGGGGCAGGGGGGGAGAGACCCAGTACTTC
clone_size: .; d_call: .; j_call: TRBJ2-5; v_call: TRBV11-2; cdr3_aa: CASSLENRAGLETQYF; cdr3_nt: TGTGCCAGCAGCTTGGAAAACAGGGCTGGGTTGGAGACCCAGTACTTC
clone_size: few; d_call: .; j_call: TRBJ2-1; v_call: TRBV12-3/TRBV12-4; cdr3_aa: CASSEQGMEQFF; cdr3_nt: TGTGCCAGCAGTGAACAGGGCATGGAGCAGTTCTTC
clone_size: once; d_call: .; j_call: TRBJ2-5; v_call: TRBV5-5; cdr3_aa: CASGFFSLRGVEETQYF; cdr3_nt: TGTGCCAGCGGCTTTTTTTCCTTGAGGGGGGTGGAAGAGACCCAGTACTTC
clone_size: few; d_call: .; j_call: TRBJ2-6; v_call: TRBV4-1; cdr3_aa: CASSQDPGPSGANVLTF; cdr3_nt: TGCGCCAGCAGCCAAGACCCCGGACCATCTGGGGCCAACGTCCTGACTTTC
clone_size: .; d_call: TRBD2; j_call: TRBJ2-1; v_call: TRBV11-2; cdr3_aa: CASSLATSDNEQFF; cdr3_nt: TGTGCCAGCAGCTTGGCAACTAGCGACAATGAGCAGTTCTTC
clone_size: .; d_call: .; j_call: TRBJ2-1; v_call: TRBV29-1; cdr3_aa: CSVDTRAADNEQFF; cdr3_nt: TGCAGCGTTGACACCAGGGCAGCGGACAATGAGCAGTTCTTC
clone_size: .; d_call: .; j_call: TRBJ1-6; v_call: TRBV13; cdr3_aa: CASSYAAGVNSPLHF; cdr3_nt: TGTGCCAGCAGCTATGCAGCAGGAGTGAATTCACCCCTCCACTTT
clone_size: .; d_call: .; j_call: TRBJ2-5; v_call: TRBV20-1; cdr3_aa: CSARGDLHLSQETQYF; cdr3_nt: TGCAGTGCTAGAGGGGACCTACACCTATCTCAAGAGACCCAGTACTTC
clone_size: .; d_call: .; j_call: TRBJ1-2; v_call: TRBV3-1; cdr3_aa: CASSQDGGTYGYTF; cdr3_nt: TGTGCCAGCAGCCAAGACGGAGGAACTTATGGCTACACCTTC